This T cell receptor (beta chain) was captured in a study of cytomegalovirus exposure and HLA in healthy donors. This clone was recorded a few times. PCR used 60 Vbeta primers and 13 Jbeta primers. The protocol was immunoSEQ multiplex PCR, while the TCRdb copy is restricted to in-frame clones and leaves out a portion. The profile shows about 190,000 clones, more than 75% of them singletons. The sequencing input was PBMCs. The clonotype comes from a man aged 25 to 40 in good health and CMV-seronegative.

CDR3 nucleotide sequence: TGTGCCAGCTCCAGGGACTATCGCAGCTCCTACGAGCAGTACTTC. Residues: CASSRDYRSSYEQYF. The chain combines TRBV6-1 with TRBJ2-7; 7 nucleotides align to TRBD2. V was pared by 8 bases and J by 0 bases, with 10 bases of the junction left unmatched. This CDR3 is 15 amino acids long. Germline CDR1 is MNHNS and CDR2 is SASEGT.